The T cell receptor beta chain under discussion was sequenced for a study of graft-versus-host responses after intestinal transplantation. Produced via immunoSEQ multiplex PCR; TCRdb's table is partial and in-frame only. The data contain about 21,000 clones, around 92% of them singletons. Findings of the study overall: Graft-donor T cell macrochimerism in patients accompanied high graft-versus-host to host-versus-graft clonal ratios in allografts. In recipient marrow, GvH clones were found, and some appeared first in ileum or blood.

Points on this clone: The antigen remains undetermined.

CDR1 MNHEY and CDR2 SMNVEV come from the germline V gene (reference sequence). This CDR3 region has 13 residues. The germline V and J ends were trimmed by 3 bases and 2 bases, with 6 bases remaining between them. This chain links TRBV27 with TRBJ2-3, with D uncertain. The sample consisted of PBMCs, taken about 250 days after intestinal transplant. This receptor was taken from a human patient who received an intestinal transplant, so some T cells may come from the graft donor. The CDR3 DNA reads as TGTGCCAGCAGTTTGGGCTCCACAGATACGCAGTATTTT. This sequence encodes CASSLGSTDTQYF.